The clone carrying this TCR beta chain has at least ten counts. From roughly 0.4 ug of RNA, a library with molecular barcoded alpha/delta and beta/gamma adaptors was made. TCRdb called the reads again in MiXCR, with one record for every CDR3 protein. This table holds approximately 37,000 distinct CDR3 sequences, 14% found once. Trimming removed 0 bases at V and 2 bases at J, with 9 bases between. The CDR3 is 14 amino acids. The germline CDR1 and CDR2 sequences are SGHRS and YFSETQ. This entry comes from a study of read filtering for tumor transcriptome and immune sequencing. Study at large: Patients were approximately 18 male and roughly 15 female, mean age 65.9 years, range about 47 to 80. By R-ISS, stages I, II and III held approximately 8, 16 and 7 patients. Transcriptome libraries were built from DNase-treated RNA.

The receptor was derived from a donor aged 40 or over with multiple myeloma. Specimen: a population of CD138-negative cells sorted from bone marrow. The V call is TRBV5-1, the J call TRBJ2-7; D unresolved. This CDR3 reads CASSLGPPAYEQYF. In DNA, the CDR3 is TGCGCCAGCAGCTTGGGGCCACCAGCCTACGAGCAGTACTTC.